The 29 T cell receptor beta chains given below trace back to one sample, sequenced in a study of CD4+ T cells in melanoma. Libraries were prepared by immunoSEQ multiplex PCR; TCRdb keeps only in-frame clonotypes and omits some of them. The data contain 110,000 to 150,000 clones, about 93% of them singletons. These receptors were taken from a human donor with melanoma.

J is TRBJ2-3 and V is TRBV6-1; weak D call: TRBD1 (6 bases). CDR3 length: 15 amino acids. V was clipped by 4 bases and J by 2 bases, with 13 bases between them. Germline V gene data show CDR1 as MNHNS and CDR2 as SASEGT. CDR3 protein: CASSGRTVYTDTQYF. The CDR3 region has the DNA TGTGCCAGCAGTGGGAGGACAGTATACACAGATACGCAGTATTTT.

Here the CDR3 DNA reads TGTGCCAGCCGCAGTTTTAGCCTAGAGGTGGGGACTGAAGCTTTCTTT. Its translation is CASRSFSLEVGTEAFF. The J gene is TRBJ1-1, the V gene TRBV28; D not resolved. The V end was cut by 8 bases, the J end by 5 bases, with 24 bases between. The CDR3 spans 16 residues. Germline lookup yields CDR1 MDHEN and CDR2 SYDVKM. Together with reference TRBV28 and TRBJ1-1, the CDR3 gives the full variable domain: DVKVTQSSRYLVKRTGEKVFLECVQDMDHENMFWYRQDPGLGLRLIYFSYDVKMKEKGDIPEGYSVSREKKERFSLILESASTNQTSMYLCASRSFSLEVGTEAFFGQGTRLTVV.

The chain uses TRBV5-1 and TRBJ2-1; D is tentatively TRBD1 or TRBD2 (6 bases each). In germline, CDR1 is SGHRS, CDR2 YFSETQ. The CDR3 runs 16 residues. V was cut by 2 bases and J by 0 bases, with 12 bases left in between. CDR3 sequence: CASSFRGDNSYNEQFF. CDR3 nucleotide sequence: TGCGCCAGCAGCTTTAGGGGGGACAACTCCTACAATGAGCAGTTCTTC.

This clone came up once. The rearrangement joins TRBV5-4 to TRBJ2-1; D may be TRBD2 (6 bases). CDR1 is SGHNT, CDR2 YYREEE, per germline (reference sequence). The CDR3 extends over 15 amino acids. Trimming removed 2 bases at V and 2 bases at J, with 11 bases between. For the CDR3, the DNA is TGTGCCAGCAGCTTTAGCGGTAACACCTACAATGAGCAGTTCTTC. This translates into CASSFSGNTYNEQFF. Filled out from reference TRBV5-4 and TRBJ2-1, the complete variable domain reads ETGVTQSPTHLIKTRGQQVTLRCSSQSGHNTVSWYQQALGQGPQFIFQYYREEENGRGNFPPRFSGLQFPNYSSELNVNALELDDSALYLCASSFSGNTYNEQFFGPGTRLTVL.

The V gene is TRBV29-1, the J gene TRBJ1-2; D remains ambiguous. Germline V gives CDR1 SQVTM, CDR2 ANQGSEA. The CDR3 covers 13 residues. V lost 3 bases and J 0 bases, leaving 8 bases between the germline ends. The CDR3 DNA reads as TGCAGCGTTGAGTACACTACTAACTATGGCTACACCTTC. This sequence encodes CSVEYTTNYGYTF.

The V call is TRBV27, the J call TRBJ2-5, with 11 positions matching TRBD2. From germline, CDR1 is MNHEY and CDR2 SMNVEV (reference sequence). This CDR3 has 15 amino acids. V lost 10 bases and J lost 5; bases outside the gene matches: 12. The CDR3 DNA follows: TGTGCCACCAAACCGACTAGCGGGGTTTTTGAGACCCAGTACTTC. Protein product: CATKPTSGVFETQYF.

V gene TRBV11-2 combines with J gene TRBJ1-3; 8 bases agree with TRBD1. CDR1 is SGHAT, CDR2 FQNNGV, per germline. The trim removed 4 bases at V and 2 bases at J, leaving 4 bases unmatched. The CDR3 sequence is 15 residues long. CDR3 residues: CASSSGGRAGNTIYF. CDR3 in DNA: TGTGCCAGCAGCTCAGGGGGCAGGGCTGGAAACACCATATATTTT.

This chain joins TRBV2 and TRBJ2-5, with 8 bases lining up with TRBD2. Germline-derived CDR1 and CDR2 are SNHLY and FYNNEI. Unmatched junction bases numbered 1, after V lost 4 bases and J lost 0 bases. This CDR3 has 14 residues. The CDR3 DNA reads TGTGCCAGCAGTGCCGGGGGGGACCAAGAGACCCAGTACTTC. Its protein is CASSAGGDQETQYF.

This clone was observed a few times. This chain uses TRBV5-1 with TRBJ1-5, with D hard to call. Germline V CDR1 and CDR2: SGHRS, YFSETQ. Trimming stripped 2 bases from V and 4 bases from J, with 7 bases between. The CDR3 is 13 amino acids. The CDR3 sequence is CASSFGVNQPQHF. The CDR3 region has the DNA TGCGCCAGCAGCTTCGGGGTAAATCAGCCCCAGCATTTT. The full variable domain, with the rest looked up from reference TRBV5-1 and TRBJ1-5, is KAGVTQTPRYLIKTRGQQVTLSCSPISGHRSVSWYQQTPGQGLQFLFEYFSETQRNKGNFPGRFSGRQFSNSRSEMNVSTLELGDSALYLCASSFGVNQPQHFGDGTRLSIL.

This chain uses TRBV9 with TRBJ1-6; D gene unclear. Trimming shortened V by 0 bases and J by 5 bases, and 9 bases separated the two germline ends. This CDR3 is 15 amino acids long. In germline, CDR1 is SGDLS, CDR2 YYNGEE. CDR3: CASSVEPGHNSPLHF. The DNA of the CDR3 is TGTGCCAGCAGCGTAGAGCCTGGACATAATTCACCCCTCCACTTT.

The CDR3 protein is CASIPGPSTGWRGYTF. The CDR3 DNA reads as TGTGCCAGCATTCCCGGCCCTTCGACAGGCTGGCGGGGCTACACCTTC. V and J are TRBV2 and TRBJ1-2; tentatively, D is TRBD1 (6 bases). Germline CDR1 SNHLY, CDR2 FYNNEI. Deletions cut 7 bases from V and 8 bases from J, with 26 bases between. This CDR3 has 16 residues. Drawing the rest from reference TRBV2 and TRBJ1-2, the complete variable domain is EPEVTQTPSHQVTQMGQEVILRCVPISNHLYFYWYRQILGQKVEFLVSFYNNEISEKSEIFDDQFSVERPDGSNFTLKIRSTKLEDSAMYFCASIPGPSTGWRGYTFGSGTRLTVV.

The chain combines TRBV7-9 with TRBJ2-5; 7 bases fit TRBD1. There are 14 residues in the CDR3. The V gene end was trimmed by 10 bases and the J gene end by 2 bases; junction bases not matched to a gene: 10. Germline V gene data show CDR1 as SEHNR and CDR2 as FQNEAQ (reference sequence). This CDR3 reads CATLSGTAQETQYF. The CDR3 DNA sequence: TGTGCCACCCTTTCCGGGACAGCTCAAGAGACCCAGTACTTC.

The chain carries TRBV6-1 and TRBJ1-4; D not certain. Germline CDR1 MNHNS, CDR2 SASEGT. CDR3 length: 14 amino acids. Trimming pared 3 bases from V and 5 bases from J, leaving 10 bases between. The CDR3 sequence: CASSDAGKNEKLFF. Written as DNA, the CDR3 is TGTGCCAGCAGTGATGCAGGAAAGAATGAAAAACTGTTTTTT.

This clone was observed a single time. V gene TRBV12-5 combines with J gene TRBJ2-5, with 10 bases aligning to TRBD1. The germline V gene encodes CDR1 LGHNT and CDR2 FRNRAP. This CDR3 spans 15 amino acids. V lost 6 bases to trimming and J lost 4 bases; unmatched junction nucleotides: 8. The CDR3 DNA is TGTGCTAGTGGCCGGGGACAGGGGTGGTTAGAGACCCAGTACTTC. Translation gives CASGRGQGWLETQYF.

V is TRBV27 and J is TRBJ1-5; TRBD1 aligns across 8 bases. Looked up from germline, CDR1 is MNHEY and CDR2 is SMNVEV (reference sequence). CDR3 size: 15 residues. The J segment lost 3 bases and the V segment lost 8 bases, leaving 9 bases of the junction unmatched. CDR3 sequence: CASRRQGSSNQPQHF. CDR3 DNA sequence: TGTGCCAGCCGAAGACAGGGGAGCTCCAATCAGCCCCAGCATTTT.

The chain uses TRBV2 and TRBJ2-2; D could derive from TRBD1 or TRBD2 (6 bases each). The germline CDR1 and CDR2 sequences are SNHLY and FYNNEI. The CDR3 extends over 13 amino acids. V lost 2 bases, J lost 8 bases, and 9 bases lay in between. The CDR3 nucleotides read TGTGCCAGCAGTGAATGGGGGGCAGGGGAGCTGTTTTTT. This codes for CASSEWGAGELFF.

The CDR3 reads CASSLDLKETQYF. The CDR3 bases are TGCGCCAGCAGCTTGGATTTGAAAGAGACCCAGTACTTC. The rearrangement links TRBV5-1 to TRBJ2-5, with D uncertain. This CDR3 has 13 residues. Germline CDR1 is SGHRS and CDR2 is YFSETQ. The V gene lost 0 bases and the J gene lost 3 bases, with 6 bases spanning the gap.

The chain uses TRBV2 and TRBJ1-1; D is unclear. V dropped 6 bases and J dropped 1 base, with 6 bases sitting between them. This CDR3 has 12 residues. Germline CDR1 is SNHLY and CDR2 is FYNNEI. Here the CDR3 reads CASSLSNTEAFF. CDR3 DNA sequence: TGTGCCAGCAGCCTATCGAACACTGAAGCTTTCTTT.

V is TRBV30 and J is TRBJ1-5; D unresolved. Per germline, CDR1 GTSNPN and CDR2 SVGIG (reference sequence). This CDR3 region has 14 residues. Trimming took off 0 bases at V and 5 bases at J, with 11 bases between the two ends. Here the CDR3 reads CAWSVLMGDQPQHF. CDR3 bases: TGTGCCTGGAGTGTACTAATGGGTGATCAGCCCCAGCATTTT.

The chain combines TRBV5-4 with TRBJ2-7; D gene unclear. CDR3 length: 14 residues. The germline V gene has CDR1 SGHNT and CDR2 YYREEE (reference sequence). V gave up 4 bases and J gave up 0 bases, with 11 bases separating them. CDR3: CASSLQQNSYEQYF. The CDR3 region has the DNA TGTGCCAGCAGCCTCCAACAGAACTCCTACGAGCAGTACTTC.

CDR3 amino acids: CASGGAGVKETQYF. CDR3 in DNA: TGTGCCAGCGGGGGAGCGGGGGTTAAAGAGACCCAGTACTTC. The rearrangement links TRBV6-5 to TRBJ2-5, with 8 nucleotides matching TRBD2. The junction had 8 bases not matched to a gene; V was cut back by 8 bases and J by 3 bases. Germline V gene sequence: CDR1 MNHEY, CDR2 SVGAGI. This CDR3 comprises 14 residues.

CDR3 DNA: TGTGCCTGTCACCCCCGTACCGGGACTATCTACAATGAGCAGTTCTTC. Amino acids: CACHPRTGTIYNEQFF. The rearrangement links TRBV30 to TRBJ2-1; TRBD2 matches 7 bases. CDR1 and CDR2 from the germline V gene are GTSNPN and SVGIG (reference sequence). This CDR3 contains 16 residues. V gave up 6 bases and J gave up 3 bases; unmatched junction bases: 14.

This chain joins TRBV4-1 and TRBJ1-2; TRBD1 matches 7 bases. V lost 1 base, J lost 1 base, and 3 bases stayed unmatched. From germline, CDR1 is MGHRA and CDR2 YSYEKL. CDR3 length equals 15 residues. The CDR3 coding sequence is TGCGCCAGCAGCCAAGGACAGGGAGGTAACTATGGCTACACCTTC. Translated: CASSQGQGGNYGYTF.

V usage is TRBV28 and J usage is TRBJ2-3; possibly TRBD2 for D (7 bases). The V end lost 4 bases, the J end lost 0 bases, and 11 bases lay between the germline ends. Germline values: CDR1 MDHEN, CDR2 SYDVKM. This CDR3 spans 15 amino acids. The CDR3 coding sequence is TGTGCCAGCAGTTCTCGGGGGGCTAGCACAGATACGCAGTATTTT. Translating it yields CASSSRGASTDTQYF.

The J gene is TRBJ2-2, the V gene TRBV4-2; D is undetermined. Deletions cut 0 bases from V and 5 bases from J, with 22 bases between. Looked up from germline, CDR1 is LGHNA and CDR2 is YNFKEQ. The CDR3 loop spans 19 amino acids. This CDR3 reads CASSQDGVRGSGGTGELFF. The CDR3 DNA follows: TGTGCCAGCAGCCAAGATGGGGTTCGTGGAAGTGGTGGGACCGGGGAGCTGTTTTTT.

As to this clone: One junction end disagrees with the germline gene, perhaps due to a read error. The gene calls are TRBV2 and TRBJ1-2; a possible D gene is TRBD1 (6 bases). CDR3 size: 14 residues. In germline, CDR1 is SNHLY, CDR2 FYNNEI. The CDR3 coding sequence is TGTGCCAGCAGCGAAGGGGGTACTAACTATGGCTACACCTTC. This codes for CASSEGGTNYGYTF. The full variable domain, completed using reference TRBV2 and TRBJ1-2, is EPEVTQTPSHQVTQMGQEVILRCVPISNHLYFYWYRQILGQKVEFLVSFYNNEISEKSEIFDDQFSVERPDGSNFTLKIRSTKLEDSAMYFCASSEGGTNYGYTFGSGTRLTVV.

The CDR3 DNA follows: TGCGCCAGCAGCCACCTACATGGTCAGAGTCGCAATCAGCCCCAGCATTTT. As protein: CASSHLHGQSRNQPQHF. The rearrangement uses TRBV4-1 and TRBJ1-5; D gene ambiguous. The CDR3 length is 17 residues. V was trimmed by 3 bases and J by 2 bases, leaving 17 bases between them. The germline gives CDR1 MGHRA, CDR2 YSYEKL.

The rearrangement uses TRBV5-4 and TRBJ2-2; 8 positions agree with TRBD2. After removal of 1 base from V and 4 bases from J, the junction contained 3 bases not matched to a gene. This CDR3 has 15 amino acids. The V gene's germline CDR1 is SGHNT and CDR2 YYREEE (reference sequence). The CDR3 coding sequence is TGTGCCAGCAGCTTGACGCTAGCGGGCACCGGGGAGCTGTTTTTT. As protein: CASSLTLAGTGELFF.

The chain is built from TRBV9 and TRBJ2-2, with 8 bases aligning to TRBD2. V shed 4 bases and J 4 bases; nucleotides not matched to a gene: 12. CDR1 is SGDLS and CDR2 is YYNGEE in the germline V gene. This CDR3 region has 17 residues. The CDR3 sequence: CASSQRGTLRVTGELFF. CDR3 coding DNA: TGTGCCAGCAGCCAGCGGGGGACGCTCCGTGTCACCGGGGAGCTGTTTTTT.